Listed here is a single T cell receptor beta chain. Antigen: not known. Some clones are missing from TCRdb's copy, which holds only in-frame ones; the method was immunoSEQ multiplex PCR. The profile covers 84,000 or so clones, with 80% to 95% appearing a single time and roughly 1.7% taken by the ten largest. The data belong to a study of Tregs in tolerant kidney transplant recipients. Related graft donors supplied nonmyeloablative bone marrow transplants, and mixed chimerism was transient. General study points: No direct test of biological reproducibility was done here.

The germline CDR1 and CDR2 sequences are KGHSY and FQNENV. The CDR3 sequence is 13 residues long. V gave up 1 base and J gave up 9 bases; unmatched junction bases: 3. The chain joins TRBV16 to TRBJ2-1; 7 bases are a match to TRBD2. This sample comprised CD4+ T cells from blood (PBMCs), obtained 12 months after the transplant. This TCR was sampled from a human patient who received a combined kidney and bone marrow transplant. A subset of T cells may come from the graft donor. The CDR3 loop reads CASSQWGGAEQFF. CDR3 bases: TGTGCCAGCAGCCAATGGGGAGGGGCTGAGCAGTTCTTC.